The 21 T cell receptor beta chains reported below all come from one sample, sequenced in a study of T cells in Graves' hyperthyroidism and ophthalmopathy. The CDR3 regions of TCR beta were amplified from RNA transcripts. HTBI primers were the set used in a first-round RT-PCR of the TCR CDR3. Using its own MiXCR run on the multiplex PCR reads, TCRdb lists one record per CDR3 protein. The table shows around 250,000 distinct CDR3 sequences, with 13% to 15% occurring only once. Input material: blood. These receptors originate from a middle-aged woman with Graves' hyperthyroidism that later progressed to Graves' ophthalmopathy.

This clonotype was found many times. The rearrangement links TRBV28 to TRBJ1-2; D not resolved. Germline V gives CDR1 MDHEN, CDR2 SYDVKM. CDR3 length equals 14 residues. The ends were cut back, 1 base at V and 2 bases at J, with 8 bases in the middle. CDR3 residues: CASSLSAGNYGYTF. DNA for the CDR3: TGTGCCAGCAGTTTATCGGCGGGGAACTATGGCTACACCTTC.

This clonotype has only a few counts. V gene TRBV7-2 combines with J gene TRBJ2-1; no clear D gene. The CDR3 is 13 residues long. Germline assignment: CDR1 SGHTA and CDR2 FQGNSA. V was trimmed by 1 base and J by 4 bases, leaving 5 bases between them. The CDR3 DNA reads TGTGCCAGCAGCTTAGAAAGGTACAATGAGCAGTTCTTC. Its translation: CASSLERYNEQFF.

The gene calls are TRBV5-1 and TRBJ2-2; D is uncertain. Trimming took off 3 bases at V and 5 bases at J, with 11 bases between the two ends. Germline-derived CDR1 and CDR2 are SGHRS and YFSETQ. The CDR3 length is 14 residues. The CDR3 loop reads CASSSDVQTGELFF. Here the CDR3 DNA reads TGCGCCAGCAGCTCTGACGTACAAACCGGGGAGCTGTTTTTT.

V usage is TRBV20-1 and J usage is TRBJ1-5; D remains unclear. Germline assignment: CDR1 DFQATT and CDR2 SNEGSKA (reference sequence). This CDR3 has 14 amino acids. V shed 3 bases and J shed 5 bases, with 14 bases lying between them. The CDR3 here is CSARRGQSDQPQHF. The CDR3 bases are TGCAGTGCTAGGCGTGGGCAGAGCGATCAGCCCCAGCATTTT.

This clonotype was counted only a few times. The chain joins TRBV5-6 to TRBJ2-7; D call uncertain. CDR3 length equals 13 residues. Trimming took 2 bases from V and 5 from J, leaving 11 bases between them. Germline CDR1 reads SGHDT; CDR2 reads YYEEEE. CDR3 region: CASSFGSLHEQYF. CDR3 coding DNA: TGTGCCAGCAGCTTTGGTTCTCTCCACGAGCAGTACTTC.

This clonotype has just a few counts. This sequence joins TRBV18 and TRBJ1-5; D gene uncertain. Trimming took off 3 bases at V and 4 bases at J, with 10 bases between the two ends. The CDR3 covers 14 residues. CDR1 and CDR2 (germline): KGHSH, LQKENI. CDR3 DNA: TGTGCCAGCTCACCGGGAGCCTTTAATCAGCCCCAGCATTTT. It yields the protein CASSPGAFNQPQHF.

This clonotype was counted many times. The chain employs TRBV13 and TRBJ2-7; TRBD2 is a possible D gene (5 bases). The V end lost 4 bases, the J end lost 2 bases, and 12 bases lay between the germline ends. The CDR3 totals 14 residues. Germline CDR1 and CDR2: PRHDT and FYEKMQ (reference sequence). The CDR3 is CASSYRGGPYEQYF. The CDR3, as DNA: TGTGCCAGCAGCTACCGTGGAGGCCCCTACGAGCAGTACTTC.

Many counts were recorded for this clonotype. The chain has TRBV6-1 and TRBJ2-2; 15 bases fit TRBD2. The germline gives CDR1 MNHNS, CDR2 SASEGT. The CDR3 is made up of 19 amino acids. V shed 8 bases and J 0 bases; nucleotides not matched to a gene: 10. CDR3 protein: CASYGLAGGPYANTGELFF. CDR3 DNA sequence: TGTGCCAGCTACGGACTAGCGGGAGGGCCTTATGCGAACACCGGGGAGCTGTTTTTT.

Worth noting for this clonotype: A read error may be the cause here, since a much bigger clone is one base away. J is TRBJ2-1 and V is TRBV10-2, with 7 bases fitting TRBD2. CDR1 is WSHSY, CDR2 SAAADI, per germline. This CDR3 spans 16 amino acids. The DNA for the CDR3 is TGCGCCAGCAGCTACAGCCGGGGGACTATCAACAATGAGCAGCTCTTC. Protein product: CASSYSRGTINNEQLF.

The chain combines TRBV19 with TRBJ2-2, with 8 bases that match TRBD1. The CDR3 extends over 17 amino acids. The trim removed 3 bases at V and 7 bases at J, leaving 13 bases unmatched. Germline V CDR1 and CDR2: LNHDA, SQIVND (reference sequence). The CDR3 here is CASSINRGGQGIGELFF. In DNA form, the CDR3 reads TGTGCCAGTAGTATCAACAGGGGAGGACAGGGAATCGGGGAGCTGTTTTTT.

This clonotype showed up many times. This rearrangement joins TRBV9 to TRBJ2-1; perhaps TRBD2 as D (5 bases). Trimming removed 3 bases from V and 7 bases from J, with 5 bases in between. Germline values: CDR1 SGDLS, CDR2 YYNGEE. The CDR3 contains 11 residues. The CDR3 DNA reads TGTGCCAGCAGCGCGGGAAATGAGCAGTTCTTC. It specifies CASSAGNEQFF.

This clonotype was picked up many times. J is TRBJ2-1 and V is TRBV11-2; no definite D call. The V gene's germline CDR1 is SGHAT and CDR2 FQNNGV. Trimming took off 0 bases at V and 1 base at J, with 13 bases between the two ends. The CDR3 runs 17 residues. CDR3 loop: CASSLDRSVGSYNEQFF. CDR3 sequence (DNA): TGTGCCAGCAGCTTAGATCGGTCGGTAGGATCCTACAATGAGCAGTTCTTC.

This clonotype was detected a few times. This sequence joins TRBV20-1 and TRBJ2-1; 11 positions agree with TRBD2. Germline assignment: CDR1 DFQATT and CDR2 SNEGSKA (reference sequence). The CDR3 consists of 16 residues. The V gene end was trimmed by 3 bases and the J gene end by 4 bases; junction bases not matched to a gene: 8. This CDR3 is CSARITGTSGYNEQFF. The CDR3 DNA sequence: TGCAGTGCTAGGATTACCGGGACTAGCGGATACAATGAGCAGTTCTTC.

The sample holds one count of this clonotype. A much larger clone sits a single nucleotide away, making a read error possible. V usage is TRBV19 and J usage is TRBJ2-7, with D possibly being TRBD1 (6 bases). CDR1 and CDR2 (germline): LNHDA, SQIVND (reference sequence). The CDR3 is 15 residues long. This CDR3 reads CAGSTGQKSSYEQYF. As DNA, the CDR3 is TGTGCCGGTAGTACAGGACAGAAGAGCTCCTACGAGCAGTACTTC.

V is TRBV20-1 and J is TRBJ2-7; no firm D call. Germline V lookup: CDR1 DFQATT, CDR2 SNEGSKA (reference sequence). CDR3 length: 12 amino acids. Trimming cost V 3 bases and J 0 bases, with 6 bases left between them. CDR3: CSARVGSYEQYF. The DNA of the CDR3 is TGCAGTGCTAGGGTCGGCTCCTACGAGCAGTACTTC.

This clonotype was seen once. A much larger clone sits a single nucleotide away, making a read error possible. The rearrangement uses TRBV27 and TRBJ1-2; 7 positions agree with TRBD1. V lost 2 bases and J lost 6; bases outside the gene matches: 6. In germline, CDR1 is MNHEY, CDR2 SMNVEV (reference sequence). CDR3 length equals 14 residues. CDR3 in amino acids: CASSLMRTGDGYTF. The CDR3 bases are TGTGCCAGCAGTTTAATGAGGACAGGCGATGGCTACACCTTC.

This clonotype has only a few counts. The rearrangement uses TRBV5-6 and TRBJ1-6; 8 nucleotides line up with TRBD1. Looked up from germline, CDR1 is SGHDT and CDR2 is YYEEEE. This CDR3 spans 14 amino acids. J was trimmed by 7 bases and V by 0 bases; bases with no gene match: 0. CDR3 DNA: TGTGCCAGCAGCTTGGGGACAGGGAATTCACCCCTCCACTTT. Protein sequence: CASSLGTGNSPLHF.

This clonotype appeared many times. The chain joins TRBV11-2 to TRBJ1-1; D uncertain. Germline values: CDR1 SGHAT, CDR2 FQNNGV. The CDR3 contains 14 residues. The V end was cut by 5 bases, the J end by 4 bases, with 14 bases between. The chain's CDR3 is CASSRIQRGTEAFF. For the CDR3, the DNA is TGTGCCAGCAGCCGGATTCAGCGAGGCACTGAAGCTTTCTTT.

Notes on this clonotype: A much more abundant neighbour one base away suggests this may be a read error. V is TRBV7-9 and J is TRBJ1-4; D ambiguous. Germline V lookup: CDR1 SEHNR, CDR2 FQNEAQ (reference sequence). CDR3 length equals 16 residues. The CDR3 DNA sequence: TGCGCCAGCAGCCAACCCTTGGGTGCGACTAATGAAGAACTGTTTTTT. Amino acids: CASSQPLGATNEELFF.

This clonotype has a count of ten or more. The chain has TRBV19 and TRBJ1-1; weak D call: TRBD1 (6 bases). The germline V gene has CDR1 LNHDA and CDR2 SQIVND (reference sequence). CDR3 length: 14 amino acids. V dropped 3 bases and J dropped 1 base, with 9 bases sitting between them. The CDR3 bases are TGTGCCAGTAGTATCCTACAGGGGAACACTGAAGCTTTCTTT. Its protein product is CASSILQGNTEAFF.

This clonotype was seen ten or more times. The CDR3 nucleotides are TGTGCCAGCAGCGTATCGTTAGGGCCCGGGTCGAACACCGGGGAGCTGTTTTTT. Protein sequence: CASSVSLGPGSNTGELFF. V is TRBV9 and J is TRBJ2-2; D is ambiguous. Germline values: CDR1 SGDLS, CDR2 YYNGEE. The CDR3 sequence is 18 residues long. Trimming took 1 base from V and 0 from J, leaving 16 bases between them. Looking up the rest from reference TRBV9 and TRBJ2-2 gives the full variable domain: DSGVTQTPKHLITATGQRVTLRCSPRSGDLSVYWYQQSLDQGLQFLIQYYNGEERAKGNILERFSAQQFPDLHSELNLSSLELGDSALYFCASSVSLGPGSNTGELFFGEGSRLTVL.